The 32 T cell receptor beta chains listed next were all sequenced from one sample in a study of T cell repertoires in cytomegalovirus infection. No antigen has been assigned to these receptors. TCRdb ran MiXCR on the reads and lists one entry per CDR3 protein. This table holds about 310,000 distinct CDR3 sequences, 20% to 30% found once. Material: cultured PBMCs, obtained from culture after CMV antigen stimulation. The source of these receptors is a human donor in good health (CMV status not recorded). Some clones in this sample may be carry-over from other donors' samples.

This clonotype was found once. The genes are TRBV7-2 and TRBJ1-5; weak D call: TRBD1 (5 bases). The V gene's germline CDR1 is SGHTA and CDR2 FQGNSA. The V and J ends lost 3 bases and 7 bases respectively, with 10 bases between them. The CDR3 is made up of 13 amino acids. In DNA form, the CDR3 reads TGTGCCAGCAGCTTTAAGGGGCGCCAGCCCCAGCATTTT. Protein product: CASSFKGRQPQHF.

CDR3 amino acids: CASSGGDWAGTDTQYF. The CDR3 region has the DNA TGTGCCAGCAGTGGAGGGGACTGGGCCGGGACAGATACGCAGTATTTT. The chain links TRBV2 to TRBJ2-3, with D perhaps matching TRBD2 (6 bases). V shed 4 bases and J shed 3 bases, with 17 bases lying between them. The V gene's germline CDR1 is SNHLY and CDR2 FYNNEI. The CDR3 loop spans 16 amino acids. The full variable domain, in which reference TRBV2 and TRBJ2-3 provide the parts outside the CDR3, is EPEVTQTPSHQVTQMGQEVILRCVPISNHLYFYWYRQILGQKVEFLVSFYNNEISEKSEIFDDQFSVERPDGSNFTLKIRSTKLEDSAMYFCASSGGDWAGTDTQYFGPGTRLTVL.

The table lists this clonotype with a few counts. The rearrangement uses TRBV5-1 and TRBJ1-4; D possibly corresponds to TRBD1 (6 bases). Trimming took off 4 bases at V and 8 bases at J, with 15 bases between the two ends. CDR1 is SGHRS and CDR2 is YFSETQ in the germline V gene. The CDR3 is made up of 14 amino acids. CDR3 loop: CASSLDSRSEKLFF. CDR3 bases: TGCGCCAGCAGCCTGGACAGTCGGTCCGAAAAACTGTTTTTT.

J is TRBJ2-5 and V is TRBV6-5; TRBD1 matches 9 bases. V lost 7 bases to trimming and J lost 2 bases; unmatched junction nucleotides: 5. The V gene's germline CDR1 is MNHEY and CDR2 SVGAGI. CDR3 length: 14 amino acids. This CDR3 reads CASNRQGDQETQYF. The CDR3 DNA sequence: TGTGCCAGCAATAGACAGGGGGATCAAGAGACCCAGTACTTC.

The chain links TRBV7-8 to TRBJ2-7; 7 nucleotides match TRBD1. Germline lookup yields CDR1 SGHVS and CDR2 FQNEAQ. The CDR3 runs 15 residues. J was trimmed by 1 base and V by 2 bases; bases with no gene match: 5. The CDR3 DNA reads TGTGCCAGCAGCTTACGAGACAGGGTGTCCTACGAGCAGTACGTC. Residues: CASSLRDRVSYEQYV.

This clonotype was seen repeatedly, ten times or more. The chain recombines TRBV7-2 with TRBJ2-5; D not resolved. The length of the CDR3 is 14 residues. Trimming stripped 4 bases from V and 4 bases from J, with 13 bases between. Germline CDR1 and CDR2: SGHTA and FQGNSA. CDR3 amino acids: CASSSKHGRETQYF. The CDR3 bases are TGTGCCAGCAGCTCTAAGCACGGGCGAGAGACCCAGTACTTC.

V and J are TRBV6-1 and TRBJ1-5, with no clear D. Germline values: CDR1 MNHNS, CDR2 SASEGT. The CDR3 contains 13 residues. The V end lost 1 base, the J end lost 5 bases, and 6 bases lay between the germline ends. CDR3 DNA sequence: TGTGCCAGCAGTGAAGGGTCTTATCAGCCCCAGCATTTT. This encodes CASSEGSYQPQHF.

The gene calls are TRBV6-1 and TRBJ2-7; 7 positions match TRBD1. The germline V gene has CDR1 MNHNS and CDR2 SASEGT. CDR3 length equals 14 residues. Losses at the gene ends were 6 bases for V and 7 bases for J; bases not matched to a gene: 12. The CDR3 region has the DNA TGTGCCAGCAGGACTCCGACAGGGAGAGGGGAGCAGTACTTC. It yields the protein CASRTPTGRGEQYF.

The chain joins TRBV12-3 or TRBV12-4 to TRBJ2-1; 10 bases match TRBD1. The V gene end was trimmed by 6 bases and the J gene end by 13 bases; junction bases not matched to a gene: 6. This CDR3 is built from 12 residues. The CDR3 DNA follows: TGTGCCAGCAGCAGACAGGGGGCTGCACAGTTCTTC. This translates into CASSRQGAAQFF.

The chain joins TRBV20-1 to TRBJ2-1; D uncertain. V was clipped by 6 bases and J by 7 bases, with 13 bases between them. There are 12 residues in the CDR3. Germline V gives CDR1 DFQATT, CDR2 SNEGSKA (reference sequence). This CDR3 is CSALDPSNEQFF. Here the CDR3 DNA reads TGCAGTGCCCTGGACCCGTCTAATGAGCAGTTCTTC.

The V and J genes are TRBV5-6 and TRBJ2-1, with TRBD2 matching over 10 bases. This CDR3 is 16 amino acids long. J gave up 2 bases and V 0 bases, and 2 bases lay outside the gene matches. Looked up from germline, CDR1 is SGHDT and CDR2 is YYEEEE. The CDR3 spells CASSLGGLAPYNEQFF. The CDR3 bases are TGTGCCAGCAGCTTGGGGGGACTAGCGCCCTACAATGAGCAGTTCTTC.

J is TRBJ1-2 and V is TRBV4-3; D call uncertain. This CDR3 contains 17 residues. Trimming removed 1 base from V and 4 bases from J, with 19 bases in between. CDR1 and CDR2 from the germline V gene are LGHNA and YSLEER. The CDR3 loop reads CASSQAPLGNLGYGYTF. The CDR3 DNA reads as TGCGCCAGCAGCCAAGCGCCTTTGGGGAATCTCGGCTATGGCTACACCTTC.

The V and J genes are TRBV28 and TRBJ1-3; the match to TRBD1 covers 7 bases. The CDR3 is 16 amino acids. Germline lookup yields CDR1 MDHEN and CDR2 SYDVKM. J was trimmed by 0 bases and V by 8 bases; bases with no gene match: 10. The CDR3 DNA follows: TGTGCCAGCTCCCCGGGACAGTCGCCCTCTGGAAACACCATATATTTT. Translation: CASSPGQSPSGNTIYF. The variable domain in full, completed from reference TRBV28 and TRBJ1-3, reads DVKVTQSSRYLVKRTGEKVFLECVQDMDHENMFWYRQDPGLGLRLIYFSYDVKMKEKGDIPEGYSVSREKKERFSLILESASTNQTSMYLCASSPGQSPSGNTIYFGEGSWLTVV.

The CDR3 region is CATTNRGLNTEAFF. In DNA, the CDR3 is TGCGCCACTACCAACAGGGGGTTGAACACTGAAGCTTTCTTT. The J gene is TRBJ1-1, the V gene TRBV10-2; 8 bases align to TRBD1. CDR1 is WSHSY, CDR2 SAAADI, per germline. The CDR3 runs to 14 residues. After removal of 10 bases from V and 0 bases from J, the junction contained 7 bases not matched to a gene.

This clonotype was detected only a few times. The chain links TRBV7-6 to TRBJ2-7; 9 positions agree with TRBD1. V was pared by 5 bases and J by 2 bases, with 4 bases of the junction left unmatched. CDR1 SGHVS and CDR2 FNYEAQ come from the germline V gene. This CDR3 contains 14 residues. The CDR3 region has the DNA TGTGCCAGCAGCAGCCGGGACAGGGCCTACGAGCAGTACTTC. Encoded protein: CASSSRDRAYEQYF.

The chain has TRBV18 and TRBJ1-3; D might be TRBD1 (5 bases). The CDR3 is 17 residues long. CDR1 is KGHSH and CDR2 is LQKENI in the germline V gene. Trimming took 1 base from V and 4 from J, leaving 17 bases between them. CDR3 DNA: TGTGCCAGCTCACCACTGGGGACCTCATCAGGGGGAAACACCATATATTTT. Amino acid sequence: CASSPLGTSSGGNTIYF.

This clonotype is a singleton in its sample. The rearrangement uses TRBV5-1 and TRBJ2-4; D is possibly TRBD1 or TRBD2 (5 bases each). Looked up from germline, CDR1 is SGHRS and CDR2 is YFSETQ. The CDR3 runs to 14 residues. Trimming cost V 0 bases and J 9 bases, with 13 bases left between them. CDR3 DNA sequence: TGCGCCAGCAGCTTGGGCCAGGGAGAAAGCATTCAGTACTTC. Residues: CASSLGQGESIQYF.

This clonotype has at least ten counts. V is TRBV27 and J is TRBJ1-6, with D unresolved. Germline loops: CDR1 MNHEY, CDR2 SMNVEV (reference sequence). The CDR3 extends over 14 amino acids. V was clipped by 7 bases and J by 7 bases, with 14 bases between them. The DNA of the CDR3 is TGTGCCAGCACGTTTGGCCGGATGAATTCACCCCTCCACTTT. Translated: CASTFGRMNSPLHF.

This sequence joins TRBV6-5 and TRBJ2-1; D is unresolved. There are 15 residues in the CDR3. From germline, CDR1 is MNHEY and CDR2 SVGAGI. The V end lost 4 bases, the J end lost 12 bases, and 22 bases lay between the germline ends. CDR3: CASSSQAVTALMQFF. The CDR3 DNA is TGTGCCAGCAGTTCCCAGGCAGTAACTGCTTTGATGCAGTTCTTC.

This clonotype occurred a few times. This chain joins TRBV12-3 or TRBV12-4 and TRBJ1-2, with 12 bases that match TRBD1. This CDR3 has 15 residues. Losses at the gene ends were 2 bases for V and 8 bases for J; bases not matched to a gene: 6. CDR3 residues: CASSLMGQGATGYTF. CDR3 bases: TGTGCCAGCAGTTTAATGGGACAGGGGGCGACGGGCTACACCTTC.

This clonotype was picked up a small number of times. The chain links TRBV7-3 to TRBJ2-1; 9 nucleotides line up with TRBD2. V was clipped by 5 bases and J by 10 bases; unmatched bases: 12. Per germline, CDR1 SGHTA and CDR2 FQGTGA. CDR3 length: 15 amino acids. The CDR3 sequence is CASSTGTSQSGEQFF. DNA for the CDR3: TGTGCCAGCAGCACCGGGACTAGCCAAAGTGGGGAGCAGTTCTTC. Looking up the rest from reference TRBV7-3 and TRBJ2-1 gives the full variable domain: GAGVSQTPSNKVTEKGKYVELRCDPISGHTALYWYRQSLGQGPEFLIYFQGTGAADDSGLPNDRFFAVRPEGSVSTLKIQRTERGDSAVYLCASSTGTSQSGEQFFGPGTRLTVL.

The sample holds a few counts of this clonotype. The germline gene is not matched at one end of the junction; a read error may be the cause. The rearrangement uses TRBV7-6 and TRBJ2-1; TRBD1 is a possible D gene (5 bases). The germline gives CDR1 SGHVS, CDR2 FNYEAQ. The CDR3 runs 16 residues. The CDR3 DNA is TGTGCCAGCAGCTTAGTGGAGCGTCAGGGCTACTATGAGCAGTTCTTC. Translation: CASSLVERQGYYEQFF. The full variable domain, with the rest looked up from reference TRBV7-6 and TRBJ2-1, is GAGVSQSPRYKVTKRGQDVALRCDPISGHVSLYWYRQALGQGPEFLTYFNYEAQQDKSGLPNDRFSAERPEGSISTLTIQRTEQRDSAMYRCASSLVERQGYYEQFFGPGTRLTVL.

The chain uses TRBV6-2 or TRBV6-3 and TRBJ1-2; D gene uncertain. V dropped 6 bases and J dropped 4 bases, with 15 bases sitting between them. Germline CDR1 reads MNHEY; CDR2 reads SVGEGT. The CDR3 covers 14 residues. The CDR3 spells CASRSPTLGYGYTF. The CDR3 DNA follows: TGTGCCAGCAGGTCGCCTACGCTAGGCTATGGCTACACCTTC.

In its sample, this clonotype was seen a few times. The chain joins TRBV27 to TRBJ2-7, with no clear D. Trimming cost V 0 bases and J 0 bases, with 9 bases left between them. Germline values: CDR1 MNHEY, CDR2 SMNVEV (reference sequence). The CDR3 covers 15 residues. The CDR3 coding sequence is TGTGCCAGCAGTTTATCGGGCCGAAGCTCCTACGAGCAGTACTTC. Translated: CASSLSGRSSYEQYF.

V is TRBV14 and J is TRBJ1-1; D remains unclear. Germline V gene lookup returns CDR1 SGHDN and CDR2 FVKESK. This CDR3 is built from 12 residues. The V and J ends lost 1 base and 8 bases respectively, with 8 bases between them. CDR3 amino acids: CASSQVPTEAFF. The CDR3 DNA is TGTGCCAGCAGCCAAGTGCCGACCGAAGCTTTCTTT.

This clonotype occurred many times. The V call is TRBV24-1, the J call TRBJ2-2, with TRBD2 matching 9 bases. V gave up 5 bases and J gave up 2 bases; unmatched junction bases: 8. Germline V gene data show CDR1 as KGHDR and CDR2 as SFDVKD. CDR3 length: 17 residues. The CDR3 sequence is CATSGISGRINTGELFF. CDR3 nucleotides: TGTGCCACCAGTGGTATAAGCGGGAGGATTAACACCGGGGAGCTGTTTTTT.

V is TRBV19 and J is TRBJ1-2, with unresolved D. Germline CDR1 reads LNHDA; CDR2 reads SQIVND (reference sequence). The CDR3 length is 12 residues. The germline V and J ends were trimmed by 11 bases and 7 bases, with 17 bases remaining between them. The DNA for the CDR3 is TGTGCCTCTCAGAGGGCAGGTCGTGGCTACACCTTC. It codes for CASQRAGRGYTF. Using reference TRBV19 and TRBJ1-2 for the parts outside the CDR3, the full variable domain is DGGITQSPKYLFRKEGQNVTLSCEQNLNHDAMYWYRQDPGQGLRLIYYSQIVNDFQKGDIAEGYSVSREKKESFPLTVTSAQKNPTAFYLCASQRAGRGYTFGSGTRLTVV.

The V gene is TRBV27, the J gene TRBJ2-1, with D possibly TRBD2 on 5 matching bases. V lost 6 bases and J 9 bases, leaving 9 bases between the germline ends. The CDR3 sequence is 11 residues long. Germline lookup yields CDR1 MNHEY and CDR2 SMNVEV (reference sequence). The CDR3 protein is CASRTRSEQFF. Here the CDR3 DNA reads TGTGCCAGCAGAACTAGGAGTGAGCAGTTCTTC.

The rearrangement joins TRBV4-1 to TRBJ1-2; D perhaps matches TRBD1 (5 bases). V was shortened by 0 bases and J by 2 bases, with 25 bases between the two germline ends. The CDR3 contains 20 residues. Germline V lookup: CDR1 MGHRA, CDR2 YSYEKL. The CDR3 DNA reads TGCGCCAGCAGCCAAGACCCGTGGGGGGACGAGGATACACGGAACTATGGCTACACCTTC. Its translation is CASSQDPWGDEDTRNYGYTF.

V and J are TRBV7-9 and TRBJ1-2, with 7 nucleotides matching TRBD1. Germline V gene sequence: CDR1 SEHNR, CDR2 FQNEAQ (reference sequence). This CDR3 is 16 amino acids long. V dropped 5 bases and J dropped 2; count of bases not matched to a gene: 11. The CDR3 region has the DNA TGTGCCAGCAGCCCCCCCCGGGACAGCTCCAACTATGGCTACACCTTC. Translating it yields CASSPPRDSSNYGYTF. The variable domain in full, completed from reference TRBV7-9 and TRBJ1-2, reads DTGVSQNPRHKITKRGQNVTFRCDPISEHNRLYWYRQTLGQGPEFLTYFQNEAQLEKSRLLSDRFSAERPKGSFSTLEIQRTEQGDSAMYLCASSPPRDSSNYGYTFGSGTRLTVV.

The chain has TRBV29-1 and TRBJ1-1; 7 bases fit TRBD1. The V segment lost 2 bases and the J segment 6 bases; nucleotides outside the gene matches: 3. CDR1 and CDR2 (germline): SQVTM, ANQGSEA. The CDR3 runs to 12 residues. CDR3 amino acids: CSVEKQGSEAFF. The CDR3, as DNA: TGCAGCGTTGAAAAACAGGGGTCTGAAGCTTTCTTT.

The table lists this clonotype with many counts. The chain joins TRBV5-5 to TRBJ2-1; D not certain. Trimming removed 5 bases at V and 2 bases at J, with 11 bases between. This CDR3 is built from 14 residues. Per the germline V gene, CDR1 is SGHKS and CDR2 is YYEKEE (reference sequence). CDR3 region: CASSIDTAYNEQFF. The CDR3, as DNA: TGTGCCAGCAGTATAGACACAGCCTACAATGAGCAGTTCTTC.